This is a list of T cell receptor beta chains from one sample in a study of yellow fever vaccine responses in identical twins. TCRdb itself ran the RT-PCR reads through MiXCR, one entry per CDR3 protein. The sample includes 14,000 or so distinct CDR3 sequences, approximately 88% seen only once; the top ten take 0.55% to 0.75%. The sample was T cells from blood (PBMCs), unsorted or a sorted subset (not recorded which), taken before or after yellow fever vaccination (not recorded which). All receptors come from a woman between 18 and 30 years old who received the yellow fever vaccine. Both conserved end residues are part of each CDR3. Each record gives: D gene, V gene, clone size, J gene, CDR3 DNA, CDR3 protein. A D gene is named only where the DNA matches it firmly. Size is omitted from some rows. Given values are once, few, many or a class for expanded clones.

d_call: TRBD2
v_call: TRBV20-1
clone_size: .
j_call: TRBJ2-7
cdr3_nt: TGCAGTGCTAGTGCCAGCGGGGCCTACGAGCAGTACTTC
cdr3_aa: CSASASGAYEQYF

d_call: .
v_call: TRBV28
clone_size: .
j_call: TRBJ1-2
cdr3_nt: TGTGCCAGCAGTTTAAGGGGCCGGAGCTATGGCTACACCTTC
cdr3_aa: CASSLRGRSYGYTF

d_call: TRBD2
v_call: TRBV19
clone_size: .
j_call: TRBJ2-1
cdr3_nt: TGTGCCAGTAGTACCGGGGGGGTTAATGGGCAGTTCTTC
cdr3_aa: CASSTGGVNGQFF

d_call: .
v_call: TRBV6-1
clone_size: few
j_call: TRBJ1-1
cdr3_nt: TGTGCCAGCAGGCCTCAGGGGAACCACATGAACACTGAAGCTTTCTTT
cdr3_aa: CASRPQGNHMNTEAFF

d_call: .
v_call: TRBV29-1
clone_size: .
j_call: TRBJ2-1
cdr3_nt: TGCAGCGTCGTAACCGGGACTGTCAATGAGCAGTTCTTC
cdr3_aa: CSVVTGTVNEQFF

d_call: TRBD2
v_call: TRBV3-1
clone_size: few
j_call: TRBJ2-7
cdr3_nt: TGTGCCAGCAGCCCTCTGGGAGGGATGGACGAGCAGTACTTC
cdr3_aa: CASSPLGGMDEQYF

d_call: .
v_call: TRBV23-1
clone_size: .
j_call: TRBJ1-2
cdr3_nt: TGCGCCAGCAGTCAACGGGGTAGAACATATGGCTACACCTTC
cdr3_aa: CASSQRGRTYGYTF

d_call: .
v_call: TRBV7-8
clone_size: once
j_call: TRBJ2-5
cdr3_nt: TGTGCCAGCAGCTTTCAAGGGAAAGAGACCCAGTACTTC
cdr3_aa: CASSFQGKETQYF

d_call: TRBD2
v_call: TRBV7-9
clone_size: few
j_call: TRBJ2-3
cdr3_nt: TGTGCCAGCAGCCTCTCTAGCGGAGGAGGGAGCACAGATACGCAGTATTTT
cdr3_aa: CASSLSSGGGSTDTQYF

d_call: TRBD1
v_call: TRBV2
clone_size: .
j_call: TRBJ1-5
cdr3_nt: TGTGCCAGCAGCCCGGACAGGAGCCTCCAGCCCCAGCATTTT
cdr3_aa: CASSPDRSLQPQHF

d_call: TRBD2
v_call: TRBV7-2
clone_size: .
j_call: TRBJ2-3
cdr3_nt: TGTGCCAGCAGCCTAAGACTAGCGGGAGTCGATACGCAGTATTTT
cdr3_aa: CASSLRLAGVDTQYF

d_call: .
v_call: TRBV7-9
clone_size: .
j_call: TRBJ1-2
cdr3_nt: TGTGCCAGCAGCTTAGTAGGTTCCAGCTATGGCTACACCTTC
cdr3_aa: CASSLVGSSYGYTF

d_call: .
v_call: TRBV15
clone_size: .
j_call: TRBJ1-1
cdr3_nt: TGTGCCACCAGCAGAGATTTTGAGGGTGCCGCTGAAGCTTTCTTT
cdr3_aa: CATSRDFEGAAEAFF

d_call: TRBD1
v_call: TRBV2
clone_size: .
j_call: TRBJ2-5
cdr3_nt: TGTGCCAGCAGTGTACAGGGGGAGACCCAGTACTTC
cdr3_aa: CASSVQGETQYF

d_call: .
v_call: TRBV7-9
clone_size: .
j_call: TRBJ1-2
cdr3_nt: TGTGCCAGCAGCATCACCAGGGGAGCAGAGTATGGCTACACCTTC
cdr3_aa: CASSITRGAEYGYTF

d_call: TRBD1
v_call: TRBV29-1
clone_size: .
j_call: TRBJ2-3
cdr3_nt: TGCAGCGTTCGGACAGGGGGCGATACGCAGTATTTT
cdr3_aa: CSVRTGGDTQYF

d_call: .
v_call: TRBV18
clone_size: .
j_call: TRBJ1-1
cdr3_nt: TGTGCCAGCTCACCACTCAGTATTGAAGCTTTCTTT
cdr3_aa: CASSPLSIEAFF

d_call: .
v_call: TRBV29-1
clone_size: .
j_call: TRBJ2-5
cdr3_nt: TGCAGCGTTGAAGATCGGGCTTATTCAGAGACCCAGTACTTC
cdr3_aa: CSVEDRAYSETQYF

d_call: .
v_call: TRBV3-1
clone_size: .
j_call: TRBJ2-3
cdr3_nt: TGTGCCAGCAGCCAAATCCCAGCGAGCGGCGCAGATACGCAGTATTTT
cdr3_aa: CASSQIPASGADTQYF

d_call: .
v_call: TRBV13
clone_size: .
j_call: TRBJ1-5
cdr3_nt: TGTGCCAGCGGATGGGATCAGCCCCAGCATTTT
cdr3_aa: CASGWDQPQHF

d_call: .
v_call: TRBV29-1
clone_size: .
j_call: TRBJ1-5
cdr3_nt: TGCAGCGTTGTATCGGGGTATAGCAATCAGCCCCAGCATTTT
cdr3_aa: CSVVSGYSNQPQHF

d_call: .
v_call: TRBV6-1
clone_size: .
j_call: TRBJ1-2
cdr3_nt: TGTGCCAGCAGTGAAAGATTGGGCCAGGGGACAAATGGCTACACCTTC
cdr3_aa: CASSERLGQGTNGYTF

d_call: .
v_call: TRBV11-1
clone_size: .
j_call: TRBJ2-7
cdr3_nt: TGTGCCAGCAGCTTGACAAATTACTACGAGCAGTACTTC
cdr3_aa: CASSLTNYYEQYF

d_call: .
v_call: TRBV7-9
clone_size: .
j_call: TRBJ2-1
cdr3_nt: TGTGCCAGCGGGCGTGTACAGGGTGAGCAGTTCTTC
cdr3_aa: CASGRVQGEQFF